The sample holds many counts of the clone carrying this T cell receptor beta chain. Its specificity is not known. Time point indicated: newly diagnosed GD, antithyroid drugs for less than 3 months. PBMC RNA served as the TCR library source. The CDR3 is 16 residues long. Germline CDR1 reads SNHLY; CDR2 reads FYNNEI. V lost 6 bases and J lost 0, with 12 bases in between. The source of the sample is a study of regulatory T cells in long-lasting Graves disease. Looking at the study overall: Graves' patients, newly diagnosed, had taken antithyroid drugs under 3 months. Regarding the study as a whole: Favored usage of TRBV28, TRBJ1-2 and TRBJ2-5 was recorded in persistent disease. Persistent Graves' cases showed lower TCR diversity than newly diagnosed cases.

Relying on iRepertoire HTBI primers and Arm-PCR of CDR3 regions, the team built TCR beta libraries. Each CDR3 protein gets one entry after TCRdb re-called the multiplex PCR reads with MiXCR. The sample holds approximately 400,000 distinct CDR3 sequences, approximately 15% seen once. These data were also reused for a study on T cells in Graves' hyperthyroidism and ophthalmopathy. As that report states: A first-round RT-PCR of the TCR CDR3 used the HTBI primer set.

The source of this sequence is a woman in her 40s with Graves disease. Sequenced material: peripheral blood mononuclear cells (PBMCs), taken at new diagnosis, from a patient treated with antithyroid drugs. This chain joins TRBV2 and TRBJ1-6; D gene unclear. The CDR3 loop reads CASSAVGSSYNSPLHF. CDR3 DNA: TGTGCCAGCAGCGCGGTGGGGAGCTCCTATAATTCACCCCTCCACTTT.